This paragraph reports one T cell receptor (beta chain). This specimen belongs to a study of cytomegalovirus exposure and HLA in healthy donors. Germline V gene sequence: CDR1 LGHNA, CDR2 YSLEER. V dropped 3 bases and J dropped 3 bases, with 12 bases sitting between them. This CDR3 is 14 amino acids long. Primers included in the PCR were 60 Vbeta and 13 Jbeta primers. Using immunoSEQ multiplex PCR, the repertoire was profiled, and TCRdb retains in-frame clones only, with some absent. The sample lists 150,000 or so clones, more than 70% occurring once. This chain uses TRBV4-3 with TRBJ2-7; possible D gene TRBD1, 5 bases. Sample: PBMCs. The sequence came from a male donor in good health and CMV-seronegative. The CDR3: CASSQNWGNYEQYF. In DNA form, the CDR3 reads TGCGCCAGCAGCCAGAATTGGGGCAACTACGAGCAGTACTTC.